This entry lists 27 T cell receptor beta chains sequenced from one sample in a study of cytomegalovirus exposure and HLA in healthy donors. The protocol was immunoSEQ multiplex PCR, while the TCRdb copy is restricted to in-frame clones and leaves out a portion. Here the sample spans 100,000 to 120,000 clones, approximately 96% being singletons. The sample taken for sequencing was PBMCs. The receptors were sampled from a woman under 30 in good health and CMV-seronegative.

The chain's CDR3 is CASRGQANTGELFF. The CDR3 bases are TGTGCCAGCAGGGGACAGGCTAACACCGGGGAGCTGTTTTTT. V gene TRBV28 combines with J gene TRBJ2-2; 8 positions agree with TRBD1. The germline gives CDR1 MDHEN, CDR2 SYDVKM. The J segment lost 2 bases and the V segment lost 6 bases, leaving 2 bases of the junction unmatched. The CDR3 loop spans 14 amino acids.

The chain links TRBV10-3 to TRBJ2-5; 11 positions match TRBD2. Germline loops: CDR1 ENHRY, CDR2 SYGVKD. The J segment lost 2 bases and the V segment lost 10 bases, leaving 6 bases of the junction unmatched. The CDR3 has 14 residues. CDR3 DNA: TGTGCCACCAGCCTAGCGGGGGGTCAAGAGACCCAGTACTTC. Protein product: CATSLAGGQETQYF.

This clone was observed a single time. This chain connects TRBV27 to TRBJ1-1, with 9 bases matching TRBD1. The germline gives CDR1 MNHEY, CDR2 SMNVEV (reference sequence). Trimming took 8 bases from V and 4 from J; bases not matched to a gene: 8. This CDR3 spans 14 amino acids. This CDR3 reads CASFRDRVGTEAFF. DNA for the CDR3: TGTGCCAGCTTCCGGGACAGGGTGGGCACTGAAGCTTTCTTT.

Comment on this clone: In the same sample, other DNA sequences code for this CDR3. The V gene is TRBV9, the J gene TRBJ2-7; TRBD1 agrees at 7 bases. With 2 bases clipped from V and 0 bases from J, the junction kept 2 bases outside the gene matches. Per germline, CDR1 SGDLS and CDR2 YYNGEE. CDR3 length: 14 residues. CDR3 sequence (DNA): TGTGCCAGCAGCGTCGGACAGGACTCCTACGAGCAGTACTTC. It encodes CASSVGQDSYEQYF. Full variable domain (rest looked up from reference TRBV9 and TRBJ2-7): DSGVTQTPKHLITATGQRVTLRCSPRSGDLSVYWYQQSLDQGLQFLIQYYNGEERAKGNILERFSAQQFPDLHSELNLSSLELGDSALYFCASSVGQDSYEQYFGPGTRLTVT.

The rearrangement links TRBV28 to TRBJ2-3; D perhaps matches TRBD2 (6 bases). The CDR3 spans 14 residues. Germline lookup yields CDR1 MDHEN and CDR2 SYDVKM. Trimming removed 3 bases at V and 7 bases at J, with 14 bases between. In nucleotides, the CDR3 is TGTGCCAGCAGTTTTAAGCCTAGCGTATATACGCAGTATTTT. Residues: CASSFKPSVYTQYF.

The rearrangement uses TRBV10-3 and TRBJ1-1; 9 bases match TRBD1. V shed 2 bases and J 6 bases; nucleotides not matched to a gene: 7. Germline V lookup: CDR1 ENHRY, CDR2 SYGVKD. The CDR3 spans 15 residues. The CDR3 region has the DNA TGTGCCATCAGTGAGCGACAGGGGGTGAAGGCTGAAGCTTTCTTT. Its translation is CAISERQGVKAEAFF.

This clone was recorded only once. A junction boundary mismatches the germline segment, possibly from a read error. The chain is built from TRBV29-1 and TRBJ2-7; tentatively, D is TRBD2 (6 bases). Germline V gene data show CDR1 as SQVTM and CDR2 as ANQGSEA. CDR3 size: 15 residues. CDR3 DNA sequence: TGCAGCGCCATGACTAGAAGCGGGCCCTCCCACGAGCAGTACTTC. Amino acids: CSAMTRSGPSHEQYF.

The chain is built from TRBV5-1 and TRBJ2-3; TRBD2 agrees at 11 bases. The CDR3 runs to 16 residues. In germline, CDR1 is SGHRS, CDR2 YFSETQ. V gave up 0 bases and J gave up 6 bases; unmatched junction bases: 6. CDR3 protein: CASSLGLAGGFDTQYF. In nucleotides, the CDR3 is TGCGCCAGCAGCTTGGGGCTAGCGGGGGGTTTTGATACGCAGTATTTT. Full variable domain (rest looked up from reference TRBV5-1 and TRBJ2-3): KAGVTQTPRYLIKTRGQQVTLSCSPISGHRSVSWYQQTPGQGLQFLFEYFSETQRNKGNFPGRFSGRQFSNSRSEMNVSTLELGDSALYLCASSLGLAGGFDTQYFGPGTRLTVL.

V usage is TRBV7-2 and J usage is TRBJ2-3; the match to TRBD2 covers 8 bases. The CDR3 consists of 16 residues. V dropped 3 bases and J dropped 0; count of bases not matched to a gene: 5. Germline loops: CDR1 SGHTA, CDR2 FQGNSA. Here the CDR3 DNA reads TGTGCCAGCAGCTTCGCGGGGGGTCCTAGCACAGATACGCAGTATTTT. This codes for CASSFAGGPSTDTQYF.

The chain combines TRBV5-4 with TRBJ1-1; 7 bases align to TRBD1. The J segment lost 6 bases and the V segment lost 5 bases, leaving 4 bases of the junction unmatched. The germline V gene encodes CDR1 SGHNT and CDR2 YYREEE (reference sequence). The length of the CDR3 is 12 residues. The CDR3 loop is CASSTGEAEAFF. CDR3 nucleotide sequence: TGTGCCAGCAGTACAGGGGAGGCTGAAGCTTTCTTT.

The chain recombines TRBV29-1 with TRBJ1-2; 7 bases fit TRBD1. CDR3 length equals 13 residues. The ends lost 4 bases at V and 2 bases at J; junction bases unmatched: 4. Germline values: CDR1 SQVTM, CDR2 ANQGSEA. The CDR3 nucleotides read TGCAGCGTTGCAGAACAGGGGAACTATGGCTACACCTTC. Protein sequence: CSVAEQGNYGYTF.

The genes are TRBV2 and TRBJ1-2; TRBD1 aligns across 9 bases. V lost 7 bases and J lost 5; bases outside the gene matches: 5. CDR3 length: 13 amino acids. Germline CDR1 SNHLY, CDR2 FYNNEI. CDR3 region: CASNNDRGYGYTF. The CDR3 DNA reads TGTGCCAGCAACAACGACAGGGGGTATGGCTACACCTTC.

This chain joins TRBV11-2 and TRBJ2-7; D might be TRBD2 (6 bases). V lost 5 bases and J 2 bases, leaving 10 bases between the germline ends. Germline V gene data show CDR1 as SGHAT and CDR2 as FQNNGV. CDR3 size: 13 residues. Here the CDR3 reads CASSRGTPYEQYF. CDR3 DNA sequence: TGTGCCAGCAGCCGCGGGACTCCCTACGAGCAGTACTTC.

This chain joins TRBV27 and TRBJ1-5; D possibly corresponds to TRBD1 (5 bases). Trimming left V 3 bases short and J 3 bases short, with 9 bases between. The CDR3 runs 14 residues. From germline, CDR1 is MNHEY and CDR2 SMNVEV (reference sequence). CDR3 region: CASSLVGPNQPQHF. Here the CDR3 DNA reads TGTGCCAGCAGTTTGGTGGGGCCCAATCAGCCCCAGCATTTT.

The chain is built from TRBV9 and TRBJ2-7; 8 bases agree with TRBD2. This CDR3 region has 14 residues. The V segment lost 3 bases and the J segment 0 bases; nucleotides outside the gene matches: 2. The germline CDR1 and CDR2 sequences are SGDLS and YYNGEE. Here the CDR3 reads CASSEGLASYEQYF. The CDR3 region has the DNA TGTGCCAGCAGCGAAGGACTAGCCTCCTACGAGCAGTACTTC.

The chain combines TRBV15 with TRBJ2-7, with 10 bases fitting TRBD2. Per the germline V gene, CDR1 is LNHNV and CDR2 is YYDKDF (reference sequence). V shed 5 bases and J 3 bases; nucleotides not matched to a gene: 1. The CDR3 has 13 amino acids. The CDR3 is CATSGLADYEQYF. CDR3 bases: TGTGCCACCAGCGGACTAGCGGACTACGAGCAGTACTTC.

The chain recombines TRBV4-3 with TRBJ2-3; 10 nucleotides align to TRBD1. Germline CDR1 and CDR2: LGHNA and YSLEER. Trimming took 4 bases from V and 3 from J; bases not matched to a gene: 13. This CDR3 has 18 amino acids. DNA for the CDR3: TGCGCCAGCAGCCTGATGTCCGGGACAGGGGAAGAGACAGATACGCAGTATTTT. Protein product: CASSLMSGTGEETDTQYF.

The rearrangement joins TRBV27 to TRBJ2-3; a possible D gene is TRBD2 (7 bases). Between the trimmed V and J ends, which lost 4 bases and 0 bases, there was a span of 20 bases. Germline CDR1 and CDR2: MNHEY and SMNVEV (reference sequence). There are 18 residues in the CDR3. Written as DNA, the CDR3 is TGTGCCAGCAGTTCCTCCCCCGGGCGGGGGCCTAGCACAGATACGCAGTATTTT. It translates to CASSSSPGRGPSTDTQYF.

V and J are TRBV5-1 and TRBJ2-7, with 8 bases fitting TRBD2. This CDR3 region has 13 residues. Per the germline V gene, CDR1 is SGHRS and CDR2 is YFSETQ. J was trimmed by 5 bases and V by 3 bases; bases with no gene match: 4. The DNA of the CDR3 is TGCGCCAGCAGCTCCCACGGGGGGGACGAGCAGTACTTC. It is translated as CASSSHGGDEQYF.

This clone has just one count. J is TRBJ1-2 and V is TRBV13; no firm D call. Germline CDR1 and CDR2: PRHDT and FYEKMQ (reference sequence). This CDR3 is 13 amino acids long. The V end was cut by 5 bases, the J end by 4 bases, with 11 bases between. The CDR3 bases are TGTGCCAGCAGCCTCGTCGGTGGCTATGGCTACACCTTC. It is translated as CASSLVGGYGYTF.

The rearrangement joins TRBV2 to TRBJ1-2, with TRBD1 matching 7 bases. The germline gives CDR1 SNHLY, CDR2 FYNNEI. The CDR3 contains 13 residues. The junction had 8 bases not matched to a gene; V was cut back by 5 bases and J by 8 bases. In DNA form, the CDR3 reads TGTGCCAGCAGTTCGACGGACAGGATCGGCTACACCTTC. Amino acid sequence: CASSSTDRIGYTF.

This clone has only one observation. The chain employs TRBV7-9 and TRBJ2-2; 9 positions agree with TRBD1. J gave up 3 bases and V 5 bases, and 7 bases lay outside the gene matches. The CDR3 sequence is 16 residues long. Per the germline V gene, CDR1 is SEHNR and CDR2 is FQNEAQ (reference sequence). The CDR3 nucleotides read TGTGCCAGCAGCGTCCGGGACAGGGACTACACCGGGGAGCTGTTTTTT. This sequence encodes CASSVRDRDYTGELFF. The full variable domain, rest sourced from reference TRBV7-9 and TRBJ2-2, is DTGVSQNPRHKITKRGQNVTFRCDPISEHNRLYWYRQTLGQGPEFLTYFQNEAQLEKSRLLSDRFSAERPKGSFSTLEIQRTEQGDSAMYLCASSVRDRDYTGELFFGEGSRLTVL.

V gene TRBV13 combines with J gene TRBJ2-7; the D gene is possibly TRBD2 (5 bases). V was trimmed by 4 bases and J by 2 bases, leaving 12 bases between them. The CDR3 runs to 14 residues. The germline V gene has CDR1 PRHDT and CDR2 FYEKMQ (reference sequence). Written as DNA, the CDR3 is TGTGCCAGCAGCTCGAGGGTGTCCCCCTACGAGCAGTACTTC. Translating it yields CASSSRVSPYEQYF.

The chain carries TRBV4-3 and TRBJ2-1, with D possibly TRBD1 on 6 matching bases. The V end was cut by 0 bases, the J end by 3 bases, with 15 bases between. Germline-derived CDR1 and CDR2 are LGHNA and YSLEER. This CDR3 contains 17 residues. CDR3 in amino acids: CASSQDISGALYNEQFF. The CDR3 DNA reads TGCGCCAGCAGCCAAGATATTTCAGGGGCCCTCTACAATGAGCAGTTCTTC.

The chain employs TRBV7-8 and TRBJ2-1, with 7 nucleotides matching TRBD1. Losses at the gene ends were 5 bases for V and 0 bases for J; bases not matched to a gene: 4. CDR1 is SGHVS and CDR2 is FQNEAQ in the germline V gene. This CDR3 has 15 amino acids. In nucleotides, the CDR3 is TGTGCCAGCAGCCACGACAGGGTCTCCTACAATGAGCAGTTCTTC. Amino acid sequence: CASSHDRVSYNEQFF.

The CDR3 sequence: CASSLVEGRTGELFF. In nucleotides, the CDR3 is TGTGCCAGCAGCTTAGTGGAGGGGCGGACCGGGGAGCTGTTTTTT. The rearrangement uses TRBV11-2 and TRBJ2-2; a possible D gene is TRBD2 (6 bases). V shed 1 base and J shed 5 bases, with 11 bases lying between them. This CDR3 has 15 amino acids. Germline assignment: CDR1 SGHAT and CDR2 FQNNGV.

CDR3 in DNA: TGTGCCAGCAGTTTAGGGGGGGTTAGCAATCAGCCCCAGCATTTT. This sequence encodes CASSLGGVSNQPQHF. The chain links TRBV28 to TRBJ1-5; D possibly corresponds to TRBD1 (5 bases). V was shortened by 2 bases and J by 0 bases, with 8 bases between the two germline ends. The germline CDR1 and CDR2 sequences are MDHEN and SYDVKM. The CDR3 has 15 residues.